This TCR beta chain originates from a study of CD8 T cells in ankylosing spondylitis. This clonotype was counted many times. The target antigen is unknown. Study-wide findings and caveats: What appeared characteristic of ankylosing spondylitis blood was a TCR beta motif of under 10 highly homologous variants. Disease-associated clones were reportedly significantly overrepresented in matched ankylosing spondylitis synovial fluid.

This CDR3 has 15 residues. V was clipped by 5 bases and J by 0 bases, with 11 bases between them. CDR1 and CDR2 from the germline V gene are SGHVS and FQNEAQ. Quantitative 5'-RACE with molecular barcodes was used to make the TCR beta libraries. One entry per CDR3 protein results from TCRdb running MiXCR on the 5' RACE reads. This repertoire shows about 340,000 distinct CDR3 sequences, under 8.5% found once; its top ten account for more than 12%. What was sequenced was blood, either unsorted or a sorted T cell fraction (not recorded which). The chain has TRBV7-8 and TRBJ2-1; D gene ambiguous. This TCR came from a male donor with ankylosing spondylitis. CDR3 loop: CASSPDSYSYNEQFF. The DNA of the CDR3 is TGTGCCAGCAGCCCTGACTCTTACTCCTACAATGAGCAGTTCTTC.